The entry below describes one TCR beta chain. The antigen is not known. TCRdb re-derived calls from the 5' RACE reads in MiXCR, one entry per CDR3 protein. This repertoire shows 250,000 to 350,000 distinct CDR3 sequences, 19% found once; its top ten account for approximately 21%. This CDR3 spans 13 amino acids. Looked up from germline, CDR1 is SGHRS and CDR2 is YFSETQ. Trimming pared 6 bases from V and 5 bases from J, leaving 12 bases between. This sample was taken from a study of T-cell memory formation after mild COVID-19. Study-level information: TCR clusters were mostly donor specific.

Findings and limits, study-wide: Pre-infection memory showed some responding clones, and this suggested that cross-reactive memory joined. Still unconfirmed is whether the second-wave clones peaking on day 37 recognized SARS-CoV-2. Among clones contracting day 15 to 85, CD4/CD8 was balanced, whereas later expanders leaned CD4+.

Sequencing was done on a sample of PBMCs or a T cell subset sorted from them (not recorded which). The receptor's source is a man between 18 and 29 years old who had mild COVID-19 (a few samples of this study predate the infection). Cell type and time point are not known. The gene calls are TRBV5-1 and TRBJ2-1, with a possible D match to TRBD2 (6 bases). The CDR3 loop is CASTGLADNEQFF. CDR3 DNA: TGCGCCAGCACGGGCTTAGCGGACAATGAGCAGTTCTTC.